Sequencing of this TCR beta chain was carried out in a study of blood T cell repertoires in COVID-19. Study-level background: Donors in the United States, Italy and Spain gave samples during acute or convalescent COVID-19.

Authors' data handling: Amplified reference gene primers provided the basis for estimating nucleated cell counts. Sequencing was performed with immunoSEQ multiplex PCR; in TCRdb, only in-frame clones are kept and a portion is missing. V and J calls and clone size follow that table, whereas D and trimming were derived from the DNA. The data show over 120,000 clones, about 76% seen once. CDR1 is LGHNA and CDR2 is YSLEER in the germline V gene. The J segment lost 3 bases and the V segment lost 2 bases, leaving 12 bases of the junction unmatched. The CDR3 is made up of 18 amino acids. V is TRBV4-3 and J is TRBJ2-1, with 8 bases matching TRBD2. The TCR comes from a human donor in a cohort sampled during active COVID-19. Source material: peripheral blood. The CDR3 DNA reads TGCGCCAGCAGCCAACCTCGGGGGGGCGGAGCCAGCTACAATGAGCAGTTCTTC. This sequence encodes CASSQPRGGGASYNEQFF.